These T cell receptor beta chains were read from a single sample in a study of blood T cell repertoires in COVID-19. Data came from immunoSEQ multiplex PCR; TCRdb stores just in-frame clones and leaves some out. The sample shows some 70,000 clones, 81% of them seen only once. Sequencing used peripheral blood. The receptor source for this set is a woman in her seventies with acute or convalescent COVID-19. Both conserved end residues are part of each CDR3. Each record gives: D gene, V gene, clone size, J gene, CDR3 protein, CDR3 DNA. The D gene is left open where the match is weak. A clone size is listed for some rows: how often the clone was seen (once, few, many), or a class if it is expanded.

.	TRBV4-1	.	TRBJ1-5	CASSLGQGNNQPQHF	TGCGCCAGCAGCTTGGGCCAGGGGAACAATCAGCCCCAGCATTTT
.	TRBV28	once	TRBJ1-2	CASGEPGISYTF	TGTGCCAGTGGGGAACCGGGGATAAGCTACACCTTC
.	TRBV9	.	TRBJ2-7	CASSPRGREQYF	TGTGCCAGCAGCCCTCGCGGGCGCGAGCAGTACTTC
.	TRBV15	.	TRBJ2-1	CATSRDLAFNEQFF	TGTGCCACCAGCAGAGATCTAGCTTTCAATGAGCAGTTCTTC
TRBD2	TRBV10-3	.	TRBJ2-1	CAIRAGGRGEQFF	TGTGCCATCAGAGCGGGAGGGCGGGGTGAGCAGTTCTTC
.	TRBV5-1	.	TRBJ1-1	CASSLVSVNTEAFF	TGCGCCAGCAGCTTGGTTTCCGTGAACACTGAAGCTTTCTTT
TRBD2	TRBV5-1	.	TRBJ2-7	CASSLVGGLAGKEQYF	TGCGCCAGCAGCTTGGTTGGAGGACTAGCGGGAAAAGAGCAGTACTTC
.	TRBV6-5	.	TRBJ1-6	CATGRPNSPLHF	TGTGCCACCGGGAGACCGAATTCACCCCTCCACTTT
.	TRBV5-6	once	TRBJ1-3	CASSPRGRDSGNTIYF	TGTGCCAGCAGCCCTCGCGGGCGGGACTCTGGAAACACCATATATTTT
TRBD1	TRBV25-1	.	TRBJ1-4	CASTRTGRGNEKLFF	TGTGCCAGCACCCGGACAGGGCGTGGGAATGAAAAACTGTTTTTT
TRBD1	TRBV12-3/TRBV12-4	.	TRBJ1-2	CASNPQGYYGYTF	TGTGCCAGCAACCCACAGGGGTACTATGGCTACACCTTC